These 4 T cell receptor beta chains originate from one sample sequenced in a study of T-cell memory formation after mild COVID-19. Each CDR3 protein gets one entry after TCRdb re-called the 5' RACE reads with MiXCR. The sample comprises about 270,000 distinct CDR3 sequences, about a sixth of which are singletons, and roughly 24% rests with the top ten. The sequenced sample consisted of PBMCs or a T cell subset sorted from them (not recorded which). The receptors shown here come from a man younger than 30 who had mild COVID-19 (a few samples of this study predate the infection). Cell type and time point are not known.

The genes are TRBV4-1 and TRBJ2-1, with D uncertain. Germline V gene data show CDR1 as MGHRA and CDR2 as YSYEKL. V lost 3 bases, J lost 3 bases, and 21 bases lay in between. The CDR3 is 18 residues long. The CDR3 is CASSHHNPDIPNYNEQFF. CDR3 sequence (DNA): TGCGCCAGCAGCCATCATAACCCTGACATACCGAACTACAATGAGCAGTTCTTC.

In its sample, this clonotype was seen a few times. V gene TRBV6-6 combines with J gene TRBJ2-2; D may be TRBD2 (5 bases). The germline V gene encodes CDR1 MNHNY and CDR2 SVGAGI (reference sequence). Trimming stripped 5 bases from V and 6 bases from J, with 13 bases between. The CDR3 is 14 amino acids. This CDR3 is CASSPDLGAGELFF. In DNA, the CDR3 is TGTGCCAGCAGTCCCGACTTGGGAGCCGGGGAGCTGTTTTTT.

Only a few counts were recorded for this clonotype. The chain carries TRBV5-1 and TRBJ1-1, with 8 bases fitting TRBD1. The CDR3 extends over 15 amino acids. Germline V gene lookup returns CDR1 SGHRS and CDR2 YFSETQ. V dropped 4 bases and J dropped 1; count of bases not matched to a gene: 6. CDR3: CASSVGQDKNTEAFF. The DNA of the CDR3 is TGCGCCAGCAGCGTGGGACAGGACAAGAACACTGAAGCTTTCTTT.

This rearrangement joins TRBV6-5 to TRBJ2-7; D unclear. Trimming removed 0 bases at V and 2 bases at J, with 8 bases between. Germline values: CDR1 MNHEY, CDR2 SVGAGI. The CDR3 is 14 residues long. The CDR3 bases are TGTGCCAGCAGTTACTCGTCCACCCCCTACGAGCAGTACTTC. It encodes CASSYSSTPYEQYF.